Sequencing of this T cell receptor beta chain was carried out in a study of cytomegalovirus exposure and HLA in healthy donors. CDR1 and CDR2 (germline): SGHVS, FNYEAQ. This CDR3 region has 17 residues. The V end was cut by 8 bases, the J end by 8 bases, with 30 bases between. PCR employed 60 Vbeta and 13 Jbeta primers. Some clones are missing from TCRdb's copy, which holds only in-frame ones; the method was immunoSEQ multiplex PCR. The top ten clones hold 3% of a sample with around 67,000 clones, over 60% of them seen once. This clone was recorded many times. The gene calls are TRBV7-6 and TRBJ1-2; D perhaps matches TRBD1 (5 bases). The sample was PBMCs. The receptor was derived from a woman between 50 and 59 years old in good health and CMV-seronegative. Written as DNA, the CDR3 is TGTGCCAGCGGGAGACCGCAACGCAGGGTAGGAGCGGGGGGCTACACCTTC. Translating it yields CASGRPQRRVGAGGYTF.